A selection of T cell receptor beta chains follows, all from one sample in a study of cytomegalovirus exposure and HLA in healthy donors. Profiled with immunoSEQ multiplex PCR; TCRdb holds only in-frame clones, not every one. Among 100,000 to 150,000 clones listed, about 80% were seen once. Sequencing used PBMCs. These receptors originate from a woman in her thirties or forties in good health and CMV-seropositive. CDR3s include the opening cysteine and the closing phenylalanine or tryptophan. The D gene is left open where the match is weak. Expanded clones get a size class; other rows say once, few or many, or leave the size out.

d_gene: NA; v_gene: TRBV4-2; j_gene: TRBJ2-7; abundance: NA; CDR3nt: TGTGCCAGCAGCCACCACCTGGAGGGCTCGAAGAACGAGCAGTACTTC; CDR3aa: CASSHHLEGSKNEQYF
d_gene: TRBD2; v_gene: TRBV29-1; j_gene: TRBJ2-7; abundance: NA; CDR3nt: TGCAGCGTAAATTTATTGGGACGGACGACTAGCGGAACCTACGAGCAGTACTTC; CDR3aa: CSVNLLGRTTSGTYEQYF
d_gene: NA; v_gene: TRBV10-1; j_gene: TRBJ2-3; abundance: NA; CDR3nt: TGCGCCAGCAGTGATCGGGGCACAGATACGCAGTATTTT; CDR3aa: CASSDRGTDTQYF
d_gene: NA; v_gene: TRBV6-5; j_gene: TRBJ1-2; abundance: NA; CDR3nt: TGTGCCAGCAGCGACCTGGGAGTCTTCTATGGCTACACCTTC; CDR3aa: CASSDLGVFYGYTF
d_gene: TRBD1; v_gene: TRBV28; j_gene: TRBJ2-7; abundance: once; CDR3nt: TGTGCCATTTCAGGGGGCTACGAGCAGTACTTC; CDR3aa: CAISGGYEQYF
d_gene: TRBD1; v_gene: TRBV5-1; j_gene: TRBJ2-5; abundance: NA; CDR3nt: TGCGCCAGCAGCGCCCGGACAGGGGGTCTAGAGACCCAGTACTTC; CDR3aa: CASSARTGGLETQYF
d_gene: NA; v_gene: TRBV10-1; j_gene: TRBJ2-3; abundance: NA; CDR3nt: TGCGCCAGCAGTGAGGGGGGCCGAGATACGCAGTATTTT; CDR3aa: CASSEGGRDTQYF
d_gene: TRBD2; v_gene: TRBV7-3; j_gene: TRBJ2-1; abundance: NA; CDR3nt: TGTGCCAGCAGCTTAGGGGCTAGCGGGCTAAATGAGCAGTTCTTC; CDR3aa: CASSLGASGLNEQFF
d_gene: NA; v_gene: TRBV2; j_gene: TRBJ2-1; abundance: NA; CDR3nt: TGTGCCAGCGAAGGGGACACGGAGCAGTTCTTC; CDR3aa: CASEGDTEQFF
d_gene: NA; v_gene: TRBV10-3; j_gene: TRBJ1-2; abundance: NA; CDR3nt: TGTGCCATCAGATCCACAGGGCAGGATGGCTACACCTTC; CDR3aa: CAIRSTGQDGYTF
d_gene: TRBD1; v_gene: TRBV10-3; j_gene: TRBJ1-5; abundance: NA; CDR3nt: TGTGCCATCAGTGACGGACAGGGTAGCAATCAGCCCCAGCATTTT; CDR3aa: CAISDGQGSNQPQHF
d_gene: TRBD1; v_gene: TRBV5-1; j_gene: TRBJ2-5; abundance: once; CDR3nt: TGCGCCAGCAGGGCCGGGACAGGGTACCAAGAGACCCAGTACTTC; CDR3aa: CASRAGTGYQETQYF
d_gene: NA; v_gene: TRBV6-6; j_gene: TRBJ1-4; abundance: NA; CDR3nt: TGTGCCAGCATCAAAGAGGGCGGTGGTGAAAAACTGTTTTTT; CDR3aa: CASIKEGGGEKLFF
d_gene: TRBD1; v_gene: TRBV7-7; j_gene: TRBJ2-1; abundance: NA; CDR3nt: TGTGCTAGCAGCTTAGCCGAACTCACAGGGGGCAGTGAGCAGTTCTTC; CDR3aa: CASSLAELTGGSEQFF
d_gene: NA; v_gene: TRBV4-2; j_gene: TRBJ2-4; abundance: once; CDR3nt: TGTGCCAGCAGCCAAGAGTGGCAGGGCCAAAACATTCAGTACTTC; CDR3aa: CASSQEWQGQNIQYF
d_gene: NA; v_gene: TRBV27; j_gene: TRBJ1-4; abundance: NA; CDR3nt: TGTGCCAGCTATTCCAGGGGCGTCGGTGAAAAACTGTTTTTT; CDR3aa: CASYSRGVGEKLFF
d_gene: NA; v_gene: TRBV27; j_gene: TRBJ1-4; abundance: NA; CDR3nt: TGTGCCAGCAGTCCACTGGACAGCGGAGAAAAACTGCTTTTT; CDR3aa: CASSPLDSGEKLLF
d_gene: NA; v_gene: TRBV15; j_gene: TRBJ1-4; abundance: NA; CDR3nt: TGTGCCACCAGCAGAGAGGGGGCAGGAGAAAAACTGTTTTTT; CDR3aa: CATSREGAGEKLFF
d_gene: TRBD1; v_gene: TRBV28; j_gene: TRBJ1-2; abundance: NA; CDR3nt: TGTGCCAGCATCAACAGGGGAAGGAAGGGCTACACCTTC; CDR3aa: CASINRGRKGYTF
d_gene: TRBD1; v_gene: TRBV7-2; j_gene: TRBJ2-1; abundance: few; CDR3nt: TGTGCCAGCAGTTTTACAGGGGGATCCTACAATGAGCAGTTCTTC; CDR3aa: CASSFTGGSYNEQFF
d_gene: NA; v_gene: TRBV27; j_gene: TRBJ2-7; abundance: NA; CDR3nt: TGTGCCAGCAGATGGTCTAGCGTCCCCTACGAGCAGTACTTC; CDR3aa: CASRWSSVPYEQYF
d_gene: TRBD1; v_gene: TRBV9; j_gene: TRBJ1-2; abundance: NA; CDR3nt: TGTGCCAGCAGCGTAGTTCCGGGACAGGGGCTTGGCTACACCTTC; CDR3aa: CASSVVPGQGLGYTF
d_gene: TRBD1; v_gene: TRBV23-1; j_gene: TRBJ2-7; abundance: NA; CDR3nt: TGCGCCAGCAGTCAATGGGGACAGGGCATCTACGAGCAGTACTTC; CDR3aa: CASSQWGQGIYEQYF
d_gene: TRBD1; v_gene: TRBV5-1; j_gene: TRBJ1-1; abundance: NA; CDR3nt: TGCGCCAGCAGAGATACAGGGGGCTCCGTGGAAGCTTTCTTT; CDR3aa: CASRDTGGSVEAFF